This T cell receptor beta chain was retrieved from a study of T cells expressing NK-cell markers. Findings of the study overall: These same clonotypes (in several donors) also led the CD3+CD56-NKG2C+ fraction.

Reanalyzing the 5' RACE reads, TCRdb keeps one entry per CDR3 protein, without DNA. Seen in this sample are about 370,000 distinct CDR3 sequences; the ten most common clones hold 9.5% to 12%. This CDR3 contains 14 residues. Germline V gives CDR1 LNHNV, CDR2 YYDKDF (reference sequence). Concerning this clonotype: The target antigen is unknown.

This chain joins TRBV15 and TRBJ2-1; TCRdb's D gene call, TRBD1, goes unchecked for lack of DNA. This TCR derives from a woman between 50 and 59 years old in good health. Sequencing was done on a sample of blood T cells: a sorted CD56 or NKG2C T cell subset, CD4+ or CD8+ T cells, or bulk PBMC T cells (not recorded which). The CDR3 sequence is CATSRVGGEVGQFF.